Detailed here is one TCR beta chain. Its target antigen remains unknown. Base qualities are not at hand, and no much larger clone is one base apart. The data are from a study of blood T cell repertoires in COVID-19 (dated by TCRdb to about 2020). About the study as a whole: The collaborator samples originated in the United States, Italy and Spain and spanned the acute and convalescent phases of COVID-19. The prospective study material was composed of cDNA or gDNA derived from T cells, B-cell-depleted T cells, or PBMCs. Samples were obtained from the ongoing ImmuneRACE study (first 160 participants) and from 1,200 or so subjects provided by 6 global collaborators. Where HLA class I and class II types were available, the types were taken from metadata supplied by the sample provider, not from assay-based typing. A de-identified subject ID, COVID-19 status, age in years and sex were almost always included in the sample metadata. The repertoires were made available in a free public database intended to serve as a resource for research on the immune response to SARS-CoV-2. Deeply sampled blood TCRbeta repertoires from subjects exposed to, actively infected with, or recovered from COVID-19 were included in the dataset.

The paper as a whole reports these results and caveats: How much clinical and demographic metadata was included differed by source and by participant, and the metadata was provided uncurated.

TCRbeta CDR3 regions were amplified from genomic DNA using the immunoSEQ Assay, a bias-controlled multiplex PCR. As for how the authors treated the data: Within the assay, amplification of reference gene primers was used to estimate how many nucleated cells each sample contained. Sequence reads were collapsed and filtered to measure the absolute abundance of every unique TCRbeta CDR3 rearrangement. For each sample, productive Simpson clonality was calculated by taking the square root of Simpson's diversity index across productive rearrangements. TCRdb stores this immuneACCESS table with in-frame sequences only. Part of the clones is absent; in the studies checked, under half of the shortfall reflects unresolved V genes, and no reason is known for the rest. Clonal size and the V and J genes are those of that table, whereas D and trimming came from the DNA. This sample is represented by hundreds of thousands of clones; 92% of them were singletons. 0.7% to 0.85% of the sample is in the top ten clones.

One collaborating source in Seattle enrolled patients while the patients were actively infected and followed the patients over time throughout the course of disease. Collaborating institutions collected whole blood in K2EDTA tubes following their own protocols. Collaborator samples were shipped for TCRbeta analysis as frozen whole blood, isolated PBMCs, or DNA extracted from either sample type. The germline V gene provides CDR1 MDHEN and CDR2 SYDVKM. The CDR3 goes from the cysteine to the phenylalanine over 13 residues. This entry keeps only the CDR3 DNA: 39 bases, framed from base 1. V and J are truncated by 11 bases and 1 base respectively, leaving an intervening sequence of 12 bases.

This clonotype was obtained from a man between 60 and 75 years old with COVID-19, enrolled during active disease. Source material: peripheral blood. The V and J segments used are TRBV28 and TRBJ2-1; the D gene is perhaps TRBD2, from 6 matching bases. CDR3 region: CAARLASYNEQFF. The DNA sequence is TGTGCCGCACGGCTAGCGTCCTACAATGAGCAGTTCTTC.